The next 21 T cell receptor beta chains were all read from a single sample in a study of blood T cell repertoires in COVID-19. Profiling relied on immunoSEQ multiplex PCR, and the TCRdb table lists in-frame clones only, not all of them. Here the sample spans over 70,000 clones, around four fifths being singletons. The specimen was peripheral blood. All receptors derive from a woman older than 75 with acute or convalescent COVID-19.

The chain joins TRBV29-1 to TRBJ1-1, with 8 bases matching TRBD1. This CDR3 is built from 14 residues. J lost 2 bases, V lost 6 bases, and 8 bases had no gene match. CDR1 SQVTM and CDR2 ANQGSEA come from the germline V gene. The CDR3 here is CSVLQGDLNTEAFF. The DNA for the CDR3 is TGCAGCGTCCTACAGGGGGATTTAAACACTGAAGCTTTCTTT.

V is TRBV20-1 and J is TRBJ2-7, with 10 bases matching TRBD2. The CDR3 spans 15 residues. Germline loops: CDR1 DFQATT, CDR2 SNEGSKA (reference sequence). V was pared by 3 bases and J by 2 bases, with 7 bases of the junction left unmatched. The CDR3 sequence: CSASDRLAGAYEQYF. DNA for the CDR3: TGCAGTGCTAGTGACCGACTAGCGGGCGCCTACGAGCAGTACTTC.

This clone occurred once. The CDR3 nucleotides are TGTGCCAGCAGCCAAGGTACGGGAAACTATGGCTACACCTTC. This encodes CASSQGTGNYGYTF. The chain uses TRBV3-1 (or the pseudogene TRBV3-2) and TRBJ1-2, with D uncertain. This CDR3 spans 14 amino acids. V was trimmed by 1 base and J by 2 bases, leaving 8 bases between them. Germline CDR1 and CDR2: LGHDT and YNNKEL (reference sequence).

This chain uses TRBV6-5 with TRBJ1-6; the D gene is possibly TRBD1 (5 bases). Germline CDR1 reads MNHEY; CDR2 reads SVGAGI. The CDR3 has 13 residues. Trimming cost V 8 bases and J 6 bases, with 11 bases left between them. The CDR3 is CASADSPNSPLHF. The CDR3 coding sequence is TGTGCCAGCGCTGACAGTCCTAATTCACCCCTCCACTTT.

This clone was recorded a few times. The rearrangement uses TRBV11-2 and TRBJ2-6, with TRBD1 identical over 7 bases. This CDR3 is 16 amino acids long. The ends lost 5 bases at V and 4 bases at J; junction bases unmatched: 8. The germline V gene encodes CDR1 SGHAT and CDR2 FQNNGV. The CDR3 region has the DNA TGTGCCAGCAGCGACAGGGTTTGGACCGGGGCCAACGTCCTGACTTTC. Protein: CASSDRVWTGANVLTF.

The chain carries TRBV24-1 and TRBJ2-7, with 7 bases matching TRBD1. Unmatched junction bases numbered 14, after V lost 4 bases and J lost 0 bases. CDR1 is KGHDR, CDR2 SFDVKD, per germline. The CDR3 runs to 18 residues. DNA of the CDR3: TGTGCCACCAGTGACCAGGACAGGAGCCCTAATAGCTCCTACGAGCAGTACTTC. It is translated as CATSDQDRSPNSSYEQYF.

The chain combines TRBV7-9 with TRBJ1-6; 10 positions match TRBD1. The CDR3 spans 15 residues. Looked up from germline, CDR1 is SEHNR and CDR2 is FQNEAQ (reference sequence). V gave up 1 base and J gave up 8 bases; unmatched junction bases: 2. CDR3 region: CASSLGTGGDSPLHF. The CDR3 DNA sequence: TGTGCCAGCAGCTTAGGGACAGGGGGGGATTCACCCCTCCACTTT.

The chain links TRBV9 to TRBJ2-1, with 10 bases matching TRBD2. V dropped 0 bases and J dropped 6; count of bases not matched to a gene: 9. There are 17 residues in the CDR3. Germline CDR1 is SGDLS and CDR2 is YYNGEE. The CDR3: CASSVALAGEGGNEQFF. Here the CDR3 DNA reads TGTGCCAGCAGCGTAGCGCTAGCGGGAGAGGGGGGCAATGAGCAGTTCTTC.

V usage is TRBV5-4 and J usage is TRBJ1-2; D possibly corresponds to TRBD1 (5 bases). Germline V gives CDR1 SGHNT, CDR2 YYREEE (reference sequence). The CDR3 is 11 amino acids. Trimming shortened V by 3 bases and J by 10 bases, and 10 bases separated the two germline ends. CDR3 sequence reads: CASSYAGPYTF. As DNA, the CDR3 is TGTGCCAGCAGCTACGCAGGGCCCTACACCTTC.

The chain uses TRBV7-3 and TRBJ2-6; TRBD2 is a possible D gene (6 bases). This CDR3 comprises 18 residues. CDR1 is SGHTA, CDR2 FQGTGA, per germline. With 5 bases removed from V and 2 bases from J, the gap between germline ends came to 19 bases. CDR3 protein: CASSPSALGGAGANVLTF. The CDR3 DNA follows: TGTGCCAGCAGCCCTTCTGCCTTGGGGGGAGCTGGGGCCAACGTCCTGACTTTC.

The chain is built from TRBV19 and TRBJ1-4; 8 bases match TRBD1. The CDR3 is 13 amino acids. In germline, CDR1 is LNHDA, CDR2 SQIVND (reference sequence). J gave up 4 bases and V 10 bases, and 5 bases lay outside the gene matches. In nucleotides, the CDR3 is TGTGCCACCGGGACAGGCCTTAATGAAAAACTGTTTTTT. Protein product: CATGTGLNEKLFF.

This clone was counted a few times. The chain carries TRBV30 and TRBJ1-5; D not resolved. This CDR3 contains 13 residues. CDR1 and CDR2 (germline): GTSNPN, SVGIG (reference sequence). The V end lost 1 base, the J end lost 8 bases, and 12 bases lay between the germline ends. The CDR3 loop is CAWSGLTEEPQHF. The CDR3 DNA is TGTGCCTGGAGTGGACTTACCGAGGAGCCCCAGCATTTT.

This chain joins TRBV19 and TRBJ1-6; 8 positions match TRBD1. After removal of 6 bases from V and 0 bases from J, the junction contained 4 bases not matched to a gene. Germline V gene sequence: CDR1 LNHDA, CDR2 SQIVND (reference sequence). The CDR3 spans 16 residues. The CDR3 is CASRSGGSSYNSPLHF. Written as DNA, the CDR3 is TGTGCCAGTAGATCAGGGGGCAGCTCCTATAATTCACCCCTCCACTTT.

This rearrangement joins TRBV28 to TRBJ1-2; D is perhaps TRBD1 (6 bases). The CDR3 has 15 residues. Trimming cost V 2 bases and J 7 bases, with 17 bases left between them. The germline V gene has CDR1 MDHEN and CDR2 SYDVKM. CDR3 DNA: TGTGCCAGCAGTTTAGGTGCCGCAGGGGTTAGTGGCTACACCTTC. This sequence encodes CASSLGAAGVSGYTF.

The CDR3 DNA sequence: TGTGCCACCAGCAGAGGCCAGGGGAGGGGGGAAGATACGCAGTATTTT. Translation: CATSRGQGRGEDTQYF. This sequence joins TRBV15 and TRBJ2-3; the D gene is possibly TRBD2 (7 bases). This CDR3 comprises 16 residues. The germline V and J ends were trimmed by 1 base and 5 bases, with 16 bases remaining between them. The germline V gene encodes CDR1 LNHNV and CDR2 YYDKDF (reference sequence).

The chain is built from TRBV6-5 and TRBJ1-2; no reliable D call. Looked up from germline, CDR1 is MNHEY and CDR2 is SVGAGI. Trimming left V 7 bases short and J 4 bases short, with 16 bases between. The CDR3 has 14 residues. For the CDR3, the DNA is TGTGCCAGCACCCTTCCTCTACCGGGCTATGGCTACACCTTC. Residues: CASTLPLPGYGYTF.

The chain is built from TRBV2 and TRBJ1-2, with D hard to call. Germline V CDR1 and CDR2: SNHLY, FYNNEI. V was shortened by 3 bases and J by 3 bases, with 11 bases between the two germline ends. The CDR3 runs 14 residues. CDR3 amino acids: CASSEPGRHYGYTF. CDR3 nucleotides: TGTGCCAGCAGTGAGCCGGGAAGACACTATGGCTACACCTTC.

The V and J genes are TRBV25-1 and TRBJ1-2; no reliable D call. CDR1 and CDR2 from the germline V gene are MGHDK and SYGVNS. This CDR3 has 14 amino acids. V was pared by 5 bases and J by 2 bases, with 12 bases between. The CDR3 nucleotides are TGTGCCAGCAGTCTCCGACTGATGAACTATGGCTACACCTTC. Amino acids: CASSLRLMNYGYTF.

Here the CDR3 reads CASSPRQGNSPLHF. The CDR3 DNA is TGTGCCAGCAGCCCCCGACAGGGGAATTCACCCCTCCACTTT. The chain uses TRBV11-3 and TRBJ1-6; 8 nucleotides line up with TRBD1. Trimming at V came to 5 bases and at J to 7 bases, leaving 4 bases not matched to a gene. The CDR3 extends over 14 amino acids. The V gene's germline CDR1 is SGHNT and CDR2 YENEEA.

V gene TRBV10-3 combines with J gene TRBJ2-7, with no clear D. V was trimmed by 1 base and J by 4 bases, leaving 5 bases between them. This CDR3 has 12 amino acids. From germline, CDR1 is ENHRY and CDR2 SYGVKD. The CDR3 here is CAISEWSYEQYF. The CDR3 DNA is TGTGCCATCAGTGAGTGGAGTTACGAGCAGTACTTC.

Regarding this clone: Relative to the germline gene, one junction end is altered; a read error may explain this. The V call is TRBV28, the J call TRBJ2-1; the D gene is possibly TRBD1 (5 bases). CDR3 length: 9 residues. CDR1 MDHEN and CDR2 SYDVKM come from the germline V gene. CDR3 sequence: CASKGYAVF. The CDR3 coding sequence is TGTGCCAGCAAGGGGTATGCGGTCTTC.